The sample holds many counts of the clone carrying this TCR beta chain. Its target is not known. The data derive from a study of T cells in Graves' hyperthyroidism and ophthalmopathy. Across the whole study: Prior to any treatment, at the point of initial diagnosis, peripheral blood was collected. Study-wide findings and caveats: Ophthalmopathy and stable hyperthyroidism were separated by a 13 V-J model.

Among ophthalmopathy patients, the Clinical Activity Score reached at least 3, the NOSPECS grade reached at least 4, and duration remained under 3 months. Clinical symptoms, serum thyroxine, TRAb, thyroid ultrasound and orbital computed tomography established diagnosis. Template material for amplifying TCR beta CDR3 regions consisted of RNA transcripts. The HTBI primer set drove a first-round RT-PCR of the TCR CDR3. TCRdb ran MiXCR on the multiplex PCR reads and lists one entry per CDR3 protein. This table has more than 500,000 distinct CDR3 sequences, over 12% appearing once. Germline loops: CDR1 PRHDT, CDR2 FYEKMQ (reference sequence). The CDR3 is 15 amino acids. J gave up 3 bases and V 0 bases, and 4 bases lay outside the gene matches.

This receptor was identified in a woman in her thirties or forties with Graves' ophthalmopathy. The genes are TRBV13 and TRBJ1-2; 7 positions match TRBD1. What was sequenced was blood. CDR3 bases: TGTGCCAGCAGCTTAGGGGGACAGCTACACTATGGCTACACCTTC. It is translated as CASSLGGQLHYGYTF. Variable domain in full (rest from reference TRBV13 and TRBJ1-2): AAGVIQSPRHLIKEKRETATLKCYPIPRHDTVYWYQQGPGQDPQFLISFYEKMQSDKGSIPDRFSAQQFSDYHSELNMSSLELGDSALYFCASSLGGQLHYGYTFGSGTRLTVV.